This TCR beta chain was sequenced during a study of T cells in Graves' hyperthyroidism and ophthalmopathy. Overall study findings and caveats: Researchers report that a 13 V-J model separated ophthalmopathy from stable hyperthyroidism. Most expanded thyroid clonotypes above 0.001 recurred in blood.

Ophthalmopathy cases met thresholds of Clinical Activity Score at least 3, NOSPECS grade at least 4 and duration under 3 months. Exclusion of patients followed from uncontrolled infection, other autoimmune disease, pregnancy or lactation. The CDR3 spans 16 residues. V was shortened by 5 bases and J by 3 bases, with 14 bases between the two germline ends. Comment on this clonotype: Its antigen is undetermined.

Using RNA transcripts as the source, TCR beta CDR3 regions were amplified. Initially, a first-round RT-PCR of the TCR CDR3 employed the HTBI primer set. TCRdb called the multiplex PCR reads again in MiXCR, with one record for every CDR3 protein. The sample contains approximately 400,000 distinct CDR3 sequences, 11% to 15% of which appear only once. The receptor was derived from a man aged 45-60 years with Graves' ophthalmopathy. The genes are TRBV12-3 or TRBV12-4 and TRBJ2-6, with TRBD1 as a possible D gene (6 bases). Sequencing was done on a sample of blood. CDR3 residues: CASSPPTGRGANVLTF. The CDR3 DNA sequence: TGTGCCAGCAGTCCCCCAACAGGGCGTGGGGCCAACGTCCTGACTTTC.